This is a list of T cell receptor beta chains from one sample in a study of T cells in Graves' hyperthyroidism and ophthalmopathy. TCRdb processed the multiplex PCR reads anew with MiXCR; each CDR3 protein has one entry. The sample yields 100,000 to 130,000 distinct CDR3 sequences, about 15% seen once. The sample was blood. The receptors come from a woman aged 45 to 65 with Graves' hyperthyroidism. The conserved cysteine and the conserved F or W are not part of the CDR3 here.

TRBJ2-7 TRBV7-2 ASSLILAGARGEQY
TRBJ2-7 TRBV2 ASNLQGSYCEQY
TRBJ2-1 TRBV29-1 SVERTDEQF
TRBJ1-2 TRBV6-1 ASSEGDAGSSKGYT
TRBJ1-1 TRBV2 ASSKDRAGTEAF
TRBJ2-6 TRBV28 ASSSREAAANVLT
TRBJ1-3 TRBV3-1 ASSQVGALNTIY
TRBJ2-3 TRBV5-5 ASANPPPTDTQY
TRBJ1-3 TRBV28 ASGTQGSAGNTIY
TRBJ1-1 TRBV28 ASSLYSGTGDTEAF
TRBJ1-2 TRBV12-3/TRBV12-4 ASSPGLRIFNGYT
TRBJ1-4 TRBV28 ASSSEGRLF
TRBJ1-2 TRBV27 ASSTGGAEGYYYGYT
TRBJ2-1 TRBV12-3/TRBV12-4 ASSRTGDVSNEQF
TRBJ2-1 TRBV27 ASSPRDTYNEQF
TRBJ2-3 TRBV27 ASSPLGQGAADTQY
TRBJ2-3 TRBV12-3/TRBV12-4 ASSLNRLDTQY
TRBJ2-1 TRBV7-2 ASSFERATYNEQF
TRBJ1-1 TRBV12-3/TRBV12-4 ASSPRVSHTEAF
TRBJ2-3 TRBV5-5 ASSLGQGVMTDTQY
TRBJ2-2 TRBV29-1 SAAMTGFDTGELF
TRBJ2-7 TRBV14 ASSQDLTGGNEQY
TRBJ2-3 TRBV20-1 SAKGTSGGWDTQY
TRBJ2-3 TRBV13 ASSLWLAGGPEDTQY
TRBJ1-2 TRBV28 ASSFTGTGGGYGYT
TRBJ1-1 TRBV5-1 ASRTQGQGLNTEAF
TRBJ2-1 TRBV20-1 SASGRMSYNEQF
TRBJ2-3 TRBV5-1 ASSLTDLGDTQY
TRBJ2-7 TRBV7-2 ASSFASGTYEQY
TRBJ2-5 TRBV3-1 ASSQESITSKETQY
TRBJ2-2 TRBV7-2 ASSRDSLSTGELF
TRBJ2-3 TRBV20-1 SARRTSGKKSTDTQY
TRBJ2-3 TRBV11-2 ASSGGLAGGGTDTQY
TRBJ2-7 TRBV4-1 ASSHPGLAYEQY
TRBJ2-7 TRBV11-2 ASSWLGGYDEQY